The 11 T cell receptor beta chains reported below all come from one sample, sequenced in a study of shared clonotypes between healthy human individuals. TCRdb's table, derived via immunoSEQ multiplex PCR, lists solely in-frame clones and lacks some. In the table there are 2,500,000 or so clones, about 90% of which are singletons. The sequenced material came from naive CD4+ T cells from PBMCs. Subset specified: CD45RA+ positively selected. Receptor source: a man aged 18-30 years in good health. Some clones in this sample may be carry-over from other donors' samples.

The chain carries TRBV10-3 and TRBJ2-3, with D hard to call. The CDR3 covers 11 residues. The V end lost 11 bases, the J end lost 5 bases, and 11 bases lay between the germline ends. Germline CDR1 and CDR2: ENHRY and SYGVKD. CDR3 residues: CASSWGDTQYF. The CDR3 DNA sequence: TGTGCCTCCAGCTGGGGAGATACGCAGTATTTT.

CDR3 nucleotide sequence: TGTGCCAGCGTAAGGGCAAATGAGCAGTTCTTC. Protein sequence: CASVRANEQFF. This chain links TRBV2 with TRBJ2-1; D remains unclear. The germline V gene encodes CDR1 SNHLY and CDR2 FYNNEI. Trimming shortened V by 8 bases and J by 7 bases, and 9 bases separated the two germline ends. The CDR3 spans 11 residues. The entire variable domain, with the rest obtained from reference TRBV2 and TRBJ2-1, is as follows: EPEVTQTPSHQVTQMGQEVILRCVPISNHLYFYWYRQILGQKVEFLVSFYNNEISEKSEIFDDQFSVERPDGSNFTLKIRSTKLEDSAMYFCASVRANEQFFGPGTRLTVL.

This clone was picked up a small number of times. This sequence joins TRBV6-6 and TRBJ1-1; D gene unclear. Germline CDR1 reads MNHNY; CDR2 reads SVGAGI (reference sequence). V was pared by 0 bases and J by 11 bases, with 10 bases between. The CDR3 consists of 12 residues. The CDR3 reads CASSYSTSGAFF. As DNA, the CDR3 is TGTGCCAGCAGTTACTCCACCTCGGGGGCTTTCTTT.

CDR3 amino acids: CASSRGAGETQYF. DNA for the CDR3: TGTGCCAGCAGCCGAGGGGCGGGAGAGACCCAGTACTTC. J is TRBJ2-5 and V is TRBV6-5; D possibly matches TRBD1 or TRBD2 (5 bases each). There are 13 residues in the CDR3. V was clipped by 6 bases and J by 4 bases, with 12 bases between them. CDR1 MNHEY and CDR2 SVGAGI come from the germline V gene.

CDR3 amino acids: CASSPPTTPGAKNIQYF. The CDR3 DNA sequence: TGTGCCAGCTCACCACCTACTACTCCGGGGGCCAAAAACATTCAGTACTTC. V gene TRBV18 combines with J gene TRBJ2-4; a possible D gene is TRBD2 (5 bases). The CDR3 consists of 17 residues. Germline V gene lookup returns CDR1 KGHSH and CDR2 LQKENI. V was shortened by 0 bases and J by 1 base, with 13 bases between the two germline ends.

The rearrangement links TRBV6-5 to TRBJ1-1, with D hard to call. The V end was cut by 6 bases, the J end by 0 bases, with 11 bases between. Germline V CDR1 and CDR2: MNHEY, SVGAGI. The CDR3 consists of 14 residues. CDR3 sequence: CASRLGGMNTEAFF. The CDR3 DNA reads TGTGCCAGCAGGTTGGGTGGAATGAACACTGAAGCTTTCTTT.

This chain connects TRBV5-1 to TRBJ2-7; D possibly corresponds to TRBD2 (6 bases). Germline V gives CDR1 SGHRS, CDR2 YFSETQ. Trimming stripped 1 base from V and 6 bases from J, with 20 bases between. The CDR3 length is 16 residues. The CDR3 spells CASSLPPGAGGTEQYF. The CDR3 nucleotides read TGCGCCAGCAGCTTGCCCCCGGGCGCTGGCGGGACCGAGCAGTACTTC.

The V call is TRBV5-1, the J call TRBJ2-5; 11 nucleotides agree with TRBD1. The V segment lost 0 bases and the J segment 5 bases; nucleotides outside the gene matches: 9. The CDR3 runs 17 residues. Germline values: CDR1 SGHRS, CDR2 YFSETQ. CDR3 amino acids: CASSLAPGQGGMETQYF. In DNA, the CDR3 is TGCGCCAGCAGCTTGGCTCCGGGACAGGGGGGTATGGAGACCCAGTACTTC.

The gene calls are TRBV19 and TRBJ1-1, with a weak D call TRBD1 (6 bases). CDR3 length equals 14 residues. The V end was cut by 9 bases, the J end by 4 bases, with 18 bases between. Germline V gene lookup returns CDR1 LNHDA and CDR2 SQIVND (reference sequence). CDR3 amino acids: CASLTRGQGTEAFF. CDR3 bases: TGTGCCAGCCTAACCCGGGGGCAGGGCACTGAAGCTTTCTTT. Full variable domain (remainder filled in from reference TRBV19 and TRBJ1-1): DGGITQSPKYLFRKEGQNVTLSCEQNLNHDAMYWYRQDPGQGLRLIYYSQIVNDFQKGDIAEGYSVSREKKESFPLTVTSAQKNPTAFYLCASLTRGQGTEAFFGQGTRLTVV.

This rearrangement joins TRBV9 to TRBJ1-1; D is unresolved. The CDR3 is 15 residues long. From germline, CDR1 is SGDLS and CDR2 YYNGEE. The ends were cut back, 4 bases at V and 5 bases at J, with 18 bases in the middle. This CDR3 reads CASSPQATVETEAFF. The CDR3 DNA reads TGTGCCAGCAGCCCCCAGGCTACGGTTGAAACTGAAGCTTTCTTT.

The V gene is TRBV30, the J gene TRBJ2-2, with unresolved D. Germline V lookup: CDR1 GTSNPN, CDR2 SVGIG (reference sequence). This CDR3 is built from 12 residues. Trimming left V 4 bases short and J 1 base short, with 4 bases between. The chain's CDR3 is CAWTMNTGELFF. CDR3 coding DNA: TGTGCCTGGACCATGAACACCGGGGAGCTGTTTTTT.